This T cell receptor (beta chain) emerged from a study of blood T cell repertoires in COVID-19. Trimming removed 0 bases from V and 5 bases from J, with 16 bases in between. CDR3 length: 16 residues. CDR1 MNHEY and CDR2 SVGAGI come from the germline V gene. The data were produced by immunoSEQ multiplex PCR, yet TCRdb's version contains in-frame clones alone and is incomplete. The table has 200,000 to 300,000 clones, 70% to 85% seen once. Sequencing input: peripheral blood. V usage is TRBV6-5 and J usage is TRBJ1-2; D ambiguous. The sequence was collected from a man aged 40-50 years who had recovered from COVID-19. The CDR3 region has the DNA TGTGCCAGCAGTTACTCGATCATAGGAGGTCCGTATGGCTACACCTTC. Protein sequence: CASSYSIIGGPYGYTF.